The clone carrying this T cell receptor (beta chain) was detected a few times. This CDR3 is 12 amino acids long. Trimming stripped 3 bases from V and 4 bases from J, with 7 bases between. Unique molecular identifiers were used in preparing the TCRbeta library. TCRdb redid the calling of the PCR reads with MiXCR, one entry per CDR3 protein. The table has about 230,000 distinct CDR3 sequences, around 9.5% seen once. The record originates from a study of T-cell reconstitution after alpha-beta-depleted transplantation in children. The chain is built from TRBV12-3 or TRBV12-4 and TRBJ2-7, with D tentatively TRBD2 (5 bases). The sequence derives from a human donor who donated a stem cell graft to a child with acute lymphoblastic leukemia. The input for sequencing was PBMCs from the stem cell graft donor, taken from the stem cell graft. The DNA for the CDR3 is TGTGCCAGCAGTTTGTGGGAGTACGAGCAGTACTTC. Translating gives CASSLWEYEQYF.